Below are 8 T cell receptor beta chains sequenced from a single sample in a study of neoadjuvant nivolumab and ipilimumab in lung cancer. This table comes from immunoSEQ multiplex PCR, and its TCRdb copy is limited to in-frame clones, with some not included. The sample holds about 17,000 clones, 65% to 85% seen once. The source material was tumor tissue, sampled after neoadjuvant nivolumab, alone or with ipilimumab, at or shortly before surgery. These receptors all stem from an adult with non-small cell lung cancer.

The chain carries TRBV9 and TRBJ2-7, with D perhaps given as TRBD1 or TRBD2 (8 bases each). V was cut by 0 bases and J by 5 bases, with 18 bases left in between. The CDR3 totals 16 residues. Germline V CDR1 and CDR2: SGDLS, YYNGEE. CDR3 loop: CASSVAGGTGSHEQYF. The CDR3 coding sequence is TGTGCCAGCAGCGTAGCGGGGGGGACAGGATCCCACGAGCAGTACTTC.

The rearrangement links TRBV2 to TRBJ1-5, with D uncertain. The CDR3 loop spans 15 amino acids. Germline loops: CDR1 SNHLY, CDR2 FYNNEI. The V and J ends lost 2 bases and 1 base respectively, with 9 bases between them. The CDR3 loop is CASSEQRQSNQPQHF. CDR3 nucleotides: TGTGCCAGCAGTGAACAAAGGCAGAGCAATCAGCCCCAGCATTTT.

The CDR3 region is CASSVTGGTEAFF. The CDR3 region has the DNA TGTGCCAGCAGCGTTACAGGGGGCACTGAAGCTTTCTTT. The gene calls are TRBV5-4 and TRBJ1-1; TRBD1 agrees at 8 bases. Looked up from germline, CDR1 is SGHNT and CDR2 is YYREEE (reference sequence). The CDR3 sequence is 13 residues long. V was pared by 4 bases and J by 4 bases, with 3 bases of the junction left unmatched.

This clone was counted once. V is TRBV13 and J is TRBJ1-1; no clear D gene. The length of the CDR3 is 15 residues. V was shortened by 5 bases and J by 0 bases, with 13 bases between the two germline ends. Germline-derived CDR1 and CDR2 are PRHDT and FYEKMQ (reference sequence). The CDR3 coding sequence is TGTGCCAGCAGCACCCGCCCGAACATGAACACTGAAGCTTTCTTT. As protein: CASSTRPNMNTEAFF.

The genes are TRBV6-5 and TRBJ1-1; the D is unclear. V was clipped by 4 bases and J by 10 bases, with 16 bases between them. Looked up from germline, CDR1 is MNHEY and CDR2 is SVGAGI. This CDR3 has 13 amino acids. The chain's CDR3 is CASSSPEGLGAFF. CDR3 DNA: TGTGCCAGCAGTTCCCCGGAAGGGCTAGGAGCTTTCTTT.

The chain combines TRBV5-4 with TRBJ1-3; D gene ambiguous. Per germline, CDR1 SGHNT and CDR2 YYREEE (reference sequence). V lost 5 bases to trimming and J lost 0 bases, with 9 bases between them. The CDR3 totals 14 residues. The CDR3 DNA sequence: TGTGCCAGCAGTCCTGAGATCTCTGGAAACACCATATATTTT. Its protein is CASSPEISGNTIYF.

V is TRBV5-1 and J is TRBJ1-1, with 7 bases fitting TRBD1. The germline gives CDR1 SGHRS, CDR2 YFSETQ. The CDR3 loop spans 13 amino acids. The trim removed 5 bases at V and 5 bases at J, leaving 6 bases unmatched. The DNA for the CDR3 is TGCGCCAGCAGAGCGGCAGGGGGGACTGAAGCTTTCTTT. Residues: CASRAAGGTEAFF. The complete variable domain, with remaining parts taken from reference TRBV5-1 and TRBJ1-1, reads KAGVTQTPRYLIKTRGQQVTLSCSPISGHRSVSWYQQTPGQGLQFLFEYFSETQRNKGNFPGRFSGRQFSNSRSEMNVSTLELGDSALYLCASRAAGGTEAFFGQGTRLTVV.

This clone was counted between two and nine times. This chain connects TRBV5-4 to TRBJ1-5; 7 bases align to TRBD1. The CDR3 is 15 residues long. With V trimmed by 4 bases and J by 6 bases, 10 bases remained unmatched. CDR1 and CDR2 from the germline V gene are SGHNT and YYREEE (reference sequence). This chain's CDR3 is CASSQEGGAGQPQHF. CDR3 DNA sequence: TGTGCCAGCAGCCAGGAAGGGGGCGCGGGTCAGCCCCAGCATTTT.